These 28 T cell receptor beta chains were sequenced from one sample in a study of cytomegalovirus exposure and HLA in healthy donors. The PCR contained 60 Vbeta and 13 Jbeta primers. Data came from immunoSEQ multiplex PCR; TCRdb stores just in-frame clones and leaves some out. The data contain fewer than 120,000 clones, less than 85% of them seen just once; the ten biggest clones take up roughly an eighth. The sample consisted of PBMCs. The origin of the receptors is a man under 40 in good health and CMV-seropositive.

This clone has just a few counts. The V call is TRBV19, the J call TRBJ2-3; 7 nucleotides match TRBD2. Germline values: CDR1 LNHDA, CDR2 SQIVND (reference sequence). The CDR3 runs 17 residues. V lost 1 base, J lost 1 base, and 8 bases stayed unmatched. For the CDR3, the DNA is TGTGCCAGTAGTATAGCGGGGGGAAGGTTCGGCACAGATACGCAGTATTTT. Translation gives CASSIAGGRFGTDTQYF.

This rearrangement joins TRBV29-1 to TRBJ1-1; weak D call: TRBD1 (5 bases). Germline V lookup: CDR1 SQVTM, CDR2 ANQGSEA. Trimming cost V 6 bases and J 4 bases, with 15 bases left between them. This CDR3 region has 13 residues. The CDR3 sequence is CSVGRGGSTEAFF. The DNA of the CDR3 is TGCAGCGTAGGTCGGGGCGGGAGCACTGAAGCTTTCTTT. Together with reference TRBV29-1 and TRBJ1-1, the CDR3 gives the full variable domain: SAVISQKPSRDICQRGTSLTIQCQVDSQVTMMFWYRQQPGQSLTLIATANQGSEATYESGFVIDKFPISRPNLTFSTLTVSNMSPEDSSIYLCSVGRGGSTEAFFGQGTRLTVV.

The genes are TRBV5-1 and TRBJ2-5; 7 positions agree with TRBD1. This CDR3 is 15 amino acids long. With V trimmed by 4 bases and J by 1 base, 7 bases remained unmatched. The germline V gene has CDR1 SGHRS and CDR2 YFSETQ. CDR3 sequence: CASSRGGQTQETQYF. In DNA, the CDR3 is TGCGCCAGCAGCCGAGGGGGACAGACCCAAGAGACCCAGTACTTC.

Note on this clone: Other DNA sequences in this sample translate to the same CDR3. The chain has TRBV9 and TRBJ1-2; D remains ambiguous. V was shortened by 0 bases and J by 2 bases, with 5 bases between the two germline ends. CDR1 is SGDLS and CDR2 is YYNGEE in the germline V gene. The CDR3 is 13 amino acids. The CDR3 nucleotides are TGTGCCAGCAGCGTAGACACGAACTATGGCTACACCTTC. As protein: CASSVDTNYGYTF.

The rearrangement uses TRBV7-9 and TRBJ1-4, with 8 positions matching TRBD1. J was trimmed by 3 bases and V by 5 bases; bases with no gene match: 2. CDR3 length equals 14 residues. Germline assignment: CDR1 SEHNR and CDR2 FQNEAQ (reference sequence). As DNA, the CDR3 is TGTGCCAGCAGCCGGACAGGGTCTAATGAAAAACTGTTTTTT. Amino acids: CASSRTGSNEKLFF. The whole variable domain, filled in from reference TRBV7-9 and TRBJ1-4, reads DTGVSQNPRHKITKRGQNVTFRCDPISEHNRLYWYRQTLGQGPEFLTYFQNEAQLEKSRLLSDRFSAERPKGSFSTLEIQRTEQGDSAMYLCASSRTGSNEKLFFGSGTQLSVL.

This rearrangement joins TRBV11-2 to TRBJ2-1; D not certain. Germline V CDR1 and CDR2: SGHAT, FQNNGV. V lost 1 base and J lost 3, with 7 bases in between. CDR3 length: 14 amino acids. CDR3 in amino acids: CASSLGPNYNEQFF. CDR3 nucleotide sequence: TGTGCCAGCAGCTTAGGTCCTAACTACAATGAGCAGTTCTTC. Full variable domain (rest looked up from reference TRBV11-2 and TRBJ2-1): EAGVAQSPRYKIIEKRQSVAFWCNPISGHATLYWYQQILGQGPKLLIQFQNNGVVDDSQLPKDRFSAERLKGVDSTLKIQPAKLEDSAVYLCASSLGPNYNEQFFGPGTRLTVL.

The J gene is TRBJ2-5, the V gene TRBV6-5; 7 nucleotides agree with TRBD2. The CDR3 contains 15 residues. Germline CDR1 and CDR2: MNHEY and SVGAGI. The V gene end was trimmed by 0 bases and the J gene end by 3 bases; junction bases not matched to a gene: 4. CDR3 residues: CASSYSGGTEETQYF. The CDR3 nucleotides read TGTGCCAGCAGTTACTCGGGGGGGACGGAAGAGACCCAGTACTTC.

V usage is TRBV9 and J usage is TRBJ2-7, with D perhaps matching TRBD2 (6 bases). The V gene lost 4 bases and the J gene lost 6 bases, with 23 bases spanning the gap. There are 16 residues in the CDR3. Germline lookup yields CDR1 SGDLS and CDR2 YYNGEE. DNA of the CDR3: TGTGCCAGCAGCCCTTCGGAGGGCCGCCTATTCGGCGAGCAGTACTTC. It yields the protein CASSPSEGRLFGEQYF.

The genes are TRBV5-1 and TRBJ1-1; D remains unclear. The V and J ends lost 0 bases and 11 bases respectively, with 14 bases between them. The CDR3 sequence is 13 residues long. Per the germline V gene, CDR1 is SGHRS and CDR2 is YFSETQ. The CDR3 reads CASSLERGLGAFF. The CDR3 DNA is TGCGCCAGCAGCTTGGAACGGGGTCTGGGGGCTTTCTTT.

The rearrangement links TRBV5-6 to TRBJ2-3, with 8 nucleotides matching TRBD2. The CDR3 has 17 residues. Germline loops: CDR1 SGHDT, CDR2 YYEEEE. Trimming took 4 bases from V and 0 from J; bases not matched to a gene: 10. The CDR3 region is CASSPEGSGESTDTQYF. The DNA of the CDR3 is TGTGCCAGCAGCCCGGAAGGTAGCGGGGAGAGCACAGATACGCAGTATTTT.

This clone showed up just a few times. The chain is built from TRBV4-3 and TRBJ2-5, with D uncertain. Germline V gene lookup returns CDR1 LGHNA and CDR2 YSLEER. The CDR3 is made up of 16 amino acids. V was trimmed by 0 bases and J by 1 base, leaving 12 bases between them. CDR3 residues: CASSQEYGSTQETQYF. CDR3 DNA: TGCGCCAGCAGCCAAGAATATGGCAGTACCCAAGAGACCCAGTACTTC.

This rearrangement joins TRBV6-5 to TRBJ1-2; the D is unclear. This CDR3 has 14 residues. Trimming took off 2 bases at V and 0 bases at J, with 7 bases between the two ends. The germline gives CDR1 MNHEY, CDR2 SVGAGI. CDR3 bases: TGTGCCAGCAGTTACGAGGGTTCTAACTATGGCTACACCTTC. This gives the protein CASSYEGSNYGYTF.

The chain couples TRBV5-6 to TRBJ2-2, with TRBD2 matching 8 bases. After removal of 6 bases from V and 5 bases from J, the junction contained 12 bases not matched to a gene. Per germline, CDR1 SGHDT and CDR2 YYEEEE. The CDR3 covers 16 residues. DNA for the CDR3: TGTGCCAGCACCTTTGGGCGGGGGGCCGCGACCGGGGAGCTGTTTTTT. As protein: CASTFGRGAATGELFF.

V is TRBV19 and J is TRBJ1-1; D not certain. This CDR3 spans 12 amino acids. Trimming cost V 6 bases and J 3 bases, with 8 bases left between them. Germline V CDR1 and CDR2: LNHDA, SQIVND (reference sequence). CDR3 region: CASREGDTEAFF. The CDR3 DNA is TGTGCCAGTAGAGAGGGAGACACTGAAGCTTTCTTT.

The CDR3 reads CASSPGRDSYEQYF. In nucleotides, the CDR3 is TGTGCCAGCAGCCCGGGGAGGGATTCGTACGAGCAGTACTTC. The chain has TRBV9 and TRBJ2-7; 7 bases line up with TRBD2. Trimming removed 4 bases from V and 4 bases from J; junction bases left unmatched: 8. The germline gives CDR1 SGDLS, CDR2 YYNGEE. CDR3 length: 14 residues.

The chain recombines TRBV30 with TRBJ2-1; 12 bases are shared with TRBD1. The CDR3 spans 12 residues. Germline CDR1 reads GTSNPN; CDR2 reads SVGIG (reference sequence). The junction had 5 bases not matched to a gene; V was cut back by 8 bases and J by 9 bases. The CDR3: CAGTGGRGEQFF. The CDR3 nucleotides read TGTGCCGGGACAGGGGGCCGAGGTGAGCAGTTCTTC.

The CDR3 sequence is CASSLNPVQETQYF. CDR3 sequence (DNA): TGTGCCAGCAGTTTAAACCCGGTCCAAGAGACCCAGTACTTC. The chain carries TRBV28 and TRBJ2-5; D unresolved. CDR1 MDHEN and CDR2 SYDVKM come from the germline V gene. CDR3 length: 14 amino acids. The V end was cut by 2 bases, the J end by 1 base, with 8 bases between.

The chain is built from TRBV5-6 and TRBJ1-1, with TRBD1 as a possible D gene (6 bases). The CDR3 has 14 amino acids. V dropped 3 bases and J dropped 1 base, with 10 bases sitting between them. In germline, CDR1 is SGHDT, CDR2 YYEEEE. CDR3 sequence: CASSWMTGNTEAFF. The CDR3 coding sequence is TGTGCCAGCAGCTGGATGACAGGGAACACTGAAGCTTTCTTT.

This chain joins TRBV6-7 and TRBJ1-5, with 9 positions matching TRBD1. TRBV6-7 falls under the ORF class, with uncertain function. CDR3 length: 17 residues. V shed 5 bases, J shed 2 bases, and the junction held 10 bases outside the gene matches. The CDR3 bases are TGTGCCAGCAGTGGGGACAGGGACTGGTTGGGCAATCAGCCCCAGCATTTT. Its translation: CASSGDRDWLGNQPQHF.

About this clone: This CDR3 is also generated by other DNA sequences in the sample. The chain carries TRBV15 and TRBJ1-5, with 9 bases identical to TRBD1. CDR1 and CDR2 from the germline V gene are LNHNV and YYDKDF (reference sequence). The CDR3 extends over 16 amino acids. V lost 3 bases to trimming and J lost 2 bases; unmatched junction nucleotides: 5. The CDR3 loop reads CATSRVQGAGNQPQHF. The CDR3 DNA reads TGTGCCACCAGCAGGGTACAGGGGGCAGGCAATCAGCCCCAGCATTTT.

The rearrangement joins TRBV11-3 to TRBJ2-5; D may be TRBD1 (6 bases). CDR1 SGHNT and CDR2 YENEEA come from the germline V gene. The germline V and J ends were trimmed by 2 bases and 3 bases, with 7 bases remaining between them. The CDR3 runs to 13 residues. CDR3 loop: CASSLPGEETQYF. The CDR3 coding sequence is TGTGCCAGCAGCTTACCAGGGGAAGAGACCCAGTACTTC.

In DNA form, the CDR3 reads TGTGCCAGCAGCGGTGGTGCTAGCGGGGGTAATGAGCAGTTCTTC. This gives the protein CASSGGASGGNEQFF. The J gene is TRBJ2-1, the V gene TRBV5-4, with 10 bases lining up with TRBD2. Per germline, CDR1 SGHNT and CDR2 YYREEE (reference sequence). The CDR3 contains 15 residues. V shed 4 bases and J 7 bases; nucleotides not matched to a gene: 8.

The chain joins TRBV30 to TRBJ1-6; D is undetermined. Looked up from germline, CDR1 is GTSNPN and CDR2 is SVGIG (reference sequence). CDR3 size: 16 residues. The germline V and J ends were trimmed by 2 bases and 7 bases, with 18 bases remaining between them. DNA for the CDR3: TGTGCCTGGAGTCCTCAAGCCCGGGGATGGAATTCACCCCTCCACTTT. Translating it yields CAWSPQARGWNSPLHF.

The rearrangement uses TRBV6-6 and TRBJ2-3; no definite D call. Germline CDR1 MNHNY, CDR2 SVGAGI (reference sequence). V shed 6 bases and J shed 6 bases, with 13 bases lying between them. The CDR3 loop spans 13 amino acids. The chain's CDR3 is CASSPGPWDTQYF. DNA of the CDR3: TGTGCCAGCAGCCCAGGCCCGTGGGATACGCAGTATTTT.

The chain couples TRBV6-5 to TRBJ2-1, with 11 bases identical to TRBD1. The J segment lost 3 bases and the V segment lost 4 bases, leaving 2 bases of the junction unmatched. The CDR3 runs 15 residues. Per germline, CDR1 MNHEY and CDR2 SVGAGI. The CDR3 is CASSSGTGGYNEQFF. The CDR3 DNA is TGTGCCAGCAGTTCAGGGACAGGGGGCTACAATGAGCAGTTCTTC.

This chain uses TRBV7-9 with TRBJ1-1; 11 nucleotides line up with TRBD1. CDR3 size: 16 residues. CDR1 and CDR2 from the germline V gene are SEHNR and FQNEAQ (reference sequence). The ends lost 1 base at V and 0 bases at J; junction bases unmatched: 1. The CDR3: CASSLGTGGMNTEAFF. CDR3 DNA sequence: TGTGCCAGCAGCTTAGGGACAGGGGGCATGAACACTGAAGCTTTCTTT.

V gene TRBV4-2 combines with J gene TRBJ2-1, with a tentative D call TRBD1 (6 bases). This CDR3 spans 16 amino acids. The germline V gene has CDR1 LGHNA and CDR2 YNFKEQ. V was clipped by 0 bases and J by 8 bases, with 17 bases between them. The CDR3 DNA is TGTGCCAGCAGCCAAGAAGGGTGGGGGCCAGGGGATGAGCAGTTCTTC. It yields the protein CASSQEGWGPGDEQFF.

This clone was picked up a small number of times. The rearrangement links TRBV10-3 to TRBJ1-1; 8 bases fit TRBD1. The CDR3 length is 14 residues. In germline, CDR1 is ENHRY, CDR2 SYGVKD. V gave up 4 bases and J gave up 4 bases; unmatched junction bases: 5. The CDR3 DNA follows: TGTGCCATCAGTGTTGCAGGGGGCATCACTGAAGCTTTCTTT. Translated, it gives CAISVAGGITEAFF.